The next 13 T cell receptor beta chains were all read from a single sample in a study of OX40 agonist ivuxolimab in advanced cancers. Some clones are missing from TCRdb's copy, which holds only in-frame ones; the method was immunoSEQ multiplex PCR. The sample contains tens of thousands of clones, around 82% of which appear only once. Specimen: CD4+ or CD8+ T cells sorted from blood, collected in a trial of the OX40 agonist ivuxolimab. Receptor source: an adult with an advanced solid tumor such as melanoma, head and neck, liver or kidney cancer.

V is TRBV7-9 and J is TRBJ2-7, with D perhaps TRBD2 (6 bases). V shed 5 bases and J shed 0 bases, with 14 bases lying between them. The germline V gene encodes CDR1 SEHNR and CDR2 FQNEAQ (reference sequence). This CDR3 is built from 15 residues. The CDR3 coding sequence is TGTGCCAGCAGCCCCGGGAGTCTAGGCTCCTACGAGCAGTACTTC. Translation: CASSPGSLGSYEQYF.

This chain connects TRBV28 to TRBJ2-7; weak D call: TRBD1 (5 bases). The CDR3 spans 15 residues. V was cut by 2 bases and J by 2 bases, with 13 bases left in between. CDR1 MDHEN and CDR2 SYDVKM come from the germline V gene. CDR3 nucleotide sequence: TGTGCCAGCAGTTTAGGAGTGACAGTCCCCTACGAGCAGTACTTC. It is translated as CASSLGVTVPYEQYF.

The rearrangement links TRBV7-8 to TRBJ2-3; no clear D gene. In germline, CDR1 is SGHVS, CDR2 FQNEAQ. V lost 1 base to trimming and J lost 1 base, with 12 bases between them. CDR3 length equals 16 residues. CDR3 sequence (DNA): TGTGCCAGCAGCTTAGAGCAGGTTGGGGGCACAGATACGCAGTATTTT. Encoded protein: CASSLEQVGGTDTQYF.

Turning to this clone: This may be a read error: a much more frequent sequence differs by one nucleotide. The sample contains more than one DNA sequence encoding this CDR3. The V gene is TRBV28, the J gene TRBJ2-7; D may be TRBD2 (6 bases). The CDR3 consists of 14 residues. CDR1 is MDHEN, CDR2 SYDVKM, per germline. With 2 bases removed from V and 0 bases from J, the gap between germline ends came to 8 bases. The CDR3 bases are TGTGCCAGCAGTTTAGCCGGGAGCTCCTACGAGCAGTACTTC. Its protein product is CASSLAGSSYEQYF.

The genes are TRBV30 and TRBJ1-1; D possibly corresponds to TRBD1 (5 bases). This CDR3 comprises 12 residues. Trimming cost V 5 bases and J 6 bases, with 13 bases left between them. CDR1 GTSNPN and CDR2 SVGIG come from the germline V gene (reference sequence). CDR3 in DNA: TGTGCCTGGGACATTGGGACCTCTGAAGCTTTCTTT. Its protein product is CAWDIGTSEAFF.

This chain joins TRBV7-9 and TRBJ2-1, with 11 bases fitting TRBD2. The CDR3 consists of 17 residues. V dropped 5 bases and J dropped 9; count of bases not matched to a gene: 15. Germline values: CDR1 SEHNR, CDR2 FQNEAQ (reference sequence). The CDR3 coding sequence is TGTGCCAGCAGCGCCACTAGCGGGAGTACCCCTGGGCTTGAGCAGTTCTTC. Its protein product is CASSATSGSTPGLEQFF. Full variable domain (missing parts from reference TRBV7-9 and TRBJ2-1): DTGVSQNPRHKITKRGQNVTFRCDPISEHNRLYWYRQTLGQGPEFLTYFQNEAQLEKSRLLSDRFSAERPKGSFSTLEIQRTEQGDSAMYLCASSATSGSTPGLEQFFGPGTRLTVL.

The chain is built from TRBV7-9 and TRBJ1-1; D not resolved. Trimming removed 1 base at V and 14 bases at J, with 11 bases between. This CDR3 has 11 amino acids. Germline values: CDR1 SEHNR, CDR2 FQNEAQ (reference sequence). The CDR3 sequence is CASSLEAGQFF. CDR3 bases: TGTGCCAGCAGCTTAGAAGCTGGGCAGTTCTTT.

This clone is judged medium-sized. The chain uses TRBV7-6 and TRBJ2-1; 12 bases agree with TRBD2. The CDR3 length is 16 residues. V shed 7 bases and J 2 bases; nucleotides not matched to a gene: 6. CDR1 SGHVS and CDR2 FNYEAQ come from the germline V gene. CDR3 nucleotides: TGTGCCAGCACCGGGACTAGCGGGTCCCCCTACAATGAGCAGTTCTTC. Residues: CASTGTSGSPYNEQFF.

As to this clone: Other DNA sequences of this sample code for an identical CDR3. V and J are TRBV7-9 and TRBJ2-5; TRBD1 matches at 7 bases. Germline CDR1 reads SEHNR; CDR2 reads FQNEAQ (reference sequence). This CDR3 is 18 amino acids long. V shed 5 bases, J shed 5 bases, and the junction held 20 bases outside the gene matches. CDR3 nucleotides: TGTGCCAGCAGCCTAACAGGGGCCGTATACATTCCGTGGGAGACCCAGTACTTC. Translating gives CASSLTGAVYIPWETQYF.

The chain is built from TRBV27 and TRBJ2-2; tentative D call: TRBD2 (5 bases). The V end was cut by 3 bases, the J end by 4 bases, with 9 bases between. The germline CDR1 and CDR2 sequences are MNHEY and SMNVEV (reference sequence). The CDR3 has 14 residues. The CDR3 here is CASSLASLTGELFF. In nucleotides, the CDR3 is TGTGCCAGCAGTTTGGCTAGCCTCACCGGGGAGCTGTTTTTT.

This clone was picked up a small number of times. This chain connects TRBV5-1 to TRBJ2-7; D uncertain. The CDR3 runs to 13 residues. The germline CDR1 and CDR2 sequences are SGHRS and YFSETQ. V shed 0 bases and J shed 3 bases, with 7 bases lying between them. The CDR3 is CASSLVSSYEQYF. Here the CDR3 DNA reads TGCGCCAGCAGCTTGGTCAGCAGCTACGAGCAGTACTTC.

The chain has TRBV2 and TRBJ1-1, with D maybe TRBD1 (6 bases). Trimming cost V 5 bases and J 4 bases, with 14 bases left between them. The CDR3 extends over 14 amino acids. Germline CDR1 is SNHLY and CDR2 is FYNNEI. CDR3: CASSPEVGGTEAFF. The CDR3 DNA reads as TGTGCCAGCAGTCCCGAGGTAGGGGGCACTGAAGCTTTCTTT. Based on the CDR3 plus reference TRBV2 and TRBJ1-1, the full variable domain is EPEVTQTPSHQVTQMGQEVILRCVPISNHLYFYWYRQILGQKVEFLVSFYNNEISEKSEIFDDQFSVERPDGSNFTLKIRSTKLEDSAMYFCASSPEVGGTEAFFGQGTRLTVV.

In its sample, this clone was seen a few times. The chain recombines TRBV29-1 with TRBJ2-3; 11 nucleotides line up with TRBD2. With V trimmed by 4 bases and J by 3 bases, 6 bases remained unmatched. CDR3 length equals 15 residues. In germline, CDR1 is SQVTM, CDR2 ANQGSEA. The CDR3 region has the DNA TGCAGCGTTGCCGGGACTAGCGGCTTTACAGATACGCAGTATTTT. Residues: CSVAGTSGFTDTQYF.